The 3 T cell receptor beta chains reported below all come from one sample, sequenced in a study of blood T cell repertoires in COVID-19. Only in-frame clones appear in the TCRdb table, and some are missing; sequencing was by immunoSEQ multiplex PCR. This table holds 180,000 or so clones, around four fifths found once. The sequenced sample was peripheral blood. These receptors were taken from a woman aged 40 to 49 with COVID-19, enrolled during active disease.

The chain carries TRBV5-1 and TRBJ1-1, with 7 bases identical to TRBD1. Germline trimming cut 7 bases from V and 1 base from J; bases unmatched to any gene: 4. This CDR3 has 13 residues. The V gene's germline CDR1 is SGHRS and CDR2 YFSETQ. The CDR3 nucleotides are TGCGCCAGCCGGGACAGTCAGAACACTGAAGCTTTCTTT. This encodes CASRDSQNTEAFF.

This clone was seen just once. The chain carries TRBV2 and TRBJ1-2; D ambiguous. Trimming took off 1 base at V and 0 bases at J, with 6 bases between the two ends. CDR3 size: 14 residues. Germline V lookup: CDR1 SNHLY, CDR2 FYNNEI. Here the CDR3 reads CASSEGHSNYGYTF. CDR3 DNA sequence: TGTGCCAGCAGTGAAGGACACTCTAACTATGGCTACACCTTC. Based on the CDR3 plus reference TRBV2 and TRBJ1-2, the full variable domain is EPEVTQTPSHQVTQMGQEVILRCVPISNHLYFYWYRQILGQKVEFLVSFYNNEISEKSEIFDDQFSVERPDGSNFTLKIRSTKLEDSAMYFCASSEGHSNYGYTFGSGTRLTVV.

The chain carries TRBV10-3 and TRBJ2-5, with 8 nucleotides matching TRBD1. Germline V gene sequence: CDR1 ENHRY, CDR2 SYGVKD. V shed 8 bases and J 2 bases; nucleotides not matched to a gene: 7. This CDR3 has 14 amino acids. The CDR3 coding sequence is TGTGCCATCGGACGGACAGGGCGGCAAGAGACCCAGTACTTC. It codes for CAIGRTGRQETQYF.